One and the same sample provided the 20 T cell receptor beta chains below, sequenced in a study of technical replicates of blood from a handful of donors. Libraries were prepared by immunoSEQ multiplex PCR; TCRdb keeps only in-frame clonotypes and omits some of them. The data contain about 63,000 clones, approximately 86% of them seen just once; the ten biggest clones take up 5% to 5.5%. Sequenced input: PBMCs. Receptors were obtained from a human donor in good health. Some clones in this sample may be carry-over from other donors' samples.

CDR3 bases: TGTGCCAGCAGCCAAGACTGGGGAGGTGAGCAGTTCTTC. This codes for CASSQDWGGEQFF. The chain couples TRBV4-2 to TRBJ2-1; tentatively, D is TRBD2 (6 bases). This CDR3 has 13 amino acids. Germline V gene sequence: CDR1 LGHNA, CDR2 YNFKEQ. Trimming shortened V by 0 bases and J by 9 bases, and 9 bases separated the two germline ends.

The chain recombines TRBV25-1 with TRBJ2-6; D is perhaps TRBD1 (6 bases). CDR3 size: 16 residues. V shed 6 bases and J shed 1 base, with 13 bases lying between them. Per germline, CDR1 MGHDK and CDR2 SYGVNS. Here the CDR3 reads CASSPGTSSGANVLTF. In nucleotides, the CDR3 is TGTGCCAGCAGCCCCGGGACATCGTCTGGGGCCAACGTCCTGACTTTC.

The chain joins TRBV6-1 to TRBJ1-3, with TRBD1 as a possible D gene (5 bases). The V gene lost 1 base and the J gene lost 0 bases, with 10 bases spanning the gap. Germline CDR1 MNHNS, CDR2 SASEGT. The CDR3 length is 16 residues. The CDR3 DNA sequence: TGTGCCAGCAGTGAAGGACAGCTATTCTCTGGAAACACCATATATTTT. This sequence encodes CASSEGQLFSGNTIYF.

This chain joins TRBV6-4 and TRBJ2-1; 8 positions agree with TRBD1. V shed 2 bases, J shed 7 bases, and the junction held 7 bases outside the gene matches. The CDR3 runs to 15 residues. CDR1 and CDR2 (germline): MRHNA, SNTAGT. CDR3 protein: CASSDNTGGRNEQFF. The CDR3 DNA sequence: TGTGCCAGCAGTGACAACACAGGGGGTCGAAATGAGCAGTTCTTC.

The V gene is TRBV30, the J gene TRBJ1-6; possibly TRBD1 for D (5 bases). Trimming removed 0 bases from V and 10 bases from J, with 10 bases in between. CDR1 is GTSNPN and CDR2 is SVGIG in the germline V gene (reference sequence). The CDR3 covers 13 residues. Here the CDR3 reads CAWSVQGRSPLHF. CDR3 DNA: TGTGCCTGGAGTGTTCAGGGTCGGTCACCCCTCCACTTT.

The chain combines TRBV6-6 with TRBJ2-1, with TRBD2 identical over 9 bases. This CDR3 region has 16 residues. Germline V gene data show CDR1 as MNHNY and CDR2 as SVGAGI (reference sequence). V lost 6 bases and J lost 0; bases outside the gene matches: 6. The CDR3 nucleotides are TGTGCCAGCAGCCCCCTAGCGGGACGCTCCTACAATGAGCAGTTCTTC. Its translation is CASSPLAGRSYNEQFF.

The J gene is TRBJ2-7, the V gene TRBV7-2; TRBD2 matches at 9 bases. The CDR3 spans 16 residues. The germline gives CDR1 SGHTA, CDR2 FQGNSA. V was pared by 6 bases and J by 2 bases, with 11 bases of the junction left unmatched. This chain's CDR3 is CASRHGTGLAAYEQYF. CDR3 sequence (DNA): TGTGCCAGCAGGCACGGAACGGGACTAGCAGCCTACGAGCAGTACTTC.

This sequence joins TRBV4-3 and TRBJ2-3; D uncertain. This CDR3 region has 14 residues. Germline loops: CDR1 LGHNA, CDR2 YSLEER. Between the trimmed V and J ends, which lost 1 base and 0 bases, there was a span of 5 bases. The CDR3 region is CASSQVQSTDTQYF. In nucleotides, the CDR3 is TGCGCCAGCAGCCAAGTTCAGAGCACAGATACGCAGTATTTT.

The V call is TRBV9, the J call TRBJ2-3, with 8 nucleotides matching TRBD2. Germline values: CDR1 SGDLS, CDR2 YYNGEE. J gave up 6 bases and V 4 bases, and 16 bases lay outside the gene matches. The CDR3 contains 17 residues. The CDR3: CASSLDWAGGYSDTQYF. CDR3 DNA sequence: TGTGCCAGCAGCCTCGACTGGGCGGGAGGATATTCTGATACGCAGTATTTT.

The chain couples TRBV5-5 to TRBJ2-7; 8 nucleotides align to TRBD1. CDR3 size: 17 residues. V shed 4 bases, J shed 2 bases, and the junction held 14 bases outside the gene matches. Germline assignment: CDR1 SGHKS and CDR2 YYEKEE (reference sequence). DNA of the CDR3: TGTGCCAGCAGCCTAATTTTAGGGACAGGCTCGACCTACGAGCAGTACTTC. Translating gives CASSLILGTGSTYEQYF. Full variable domain (outside the CDR3, taken from reference TRBV5-5 and TRBJ2-7): DAGVTQSPTHLIKTRGQQVTLRCSPISGHKSVSWYQQVLGQGPQFIFQYYEKEERGRGNFPDRFSARQFPNYSSELNVNALLLGDSALYLCASSLILGTGSTYEQYFGPGTRLTVT.

The DNA for the CDR3 is TGCGCCAGCAGCTTTGGAGAAGCGGCAGGCACAGATACGCAGTATTTT. Translation gives CASSFGEAAGTDTQYF. This rearrangement joins TRBV5-1 to TRBJ2-3, with a weak D call TRBD2 (5 bases). Trimming stripped 2 bases from V and 1 base from J, with 14 bases between. Germline CDR1 SGHRS, CDR2 YFSETQ. There are 16 residues in the CDR3.

This clone was seen once. V is TRBV7-2 and J is TRBJ1-2; 7 positions match TRBD1. CDR3 length: 15 amino acids. The J segment lost 1 base and the V segment lost 5 bases, leaving 7 bases of the junction unmatched. From germline, CDR1 is SGHTA and CDR2 FQGNSA. CDR3 loop: CASSIRQGGNYGYTF. The CDR3 nucleotides are TGTGCCAGCAGCATAAGACAGGGAGGTAACTATGGCTACACCTTC.

The chain recombines TRBV5-6 with TRBJ2-2, with D uncertain. V lost 0 bases to trimming and J lost 6 bases, with 9 bases between them. Germline loops: CDR1 SGHDT, CDR2 YYEEEE. CDR3 size: 14 residues. Here the CDR3 DNA reads TGTGCCAGCAGCTTGGGACTTCTGGCCGGGGAGCTGTTTTTT. This codes for CASSLGLLAGELFF.

The chain couples TRBV2 to TRBJ2-6; weak D call: TRBD1 (5 bases). Germline assignment: CDR1 SNHLY and CDR2 FYNNEI. The germline V and J ends were trimmed by 2 bases and 0 bases, with 5 bases remaining between them. The CDR3 runs 15 residues. This CDR3 reads CASSERGSGANVLTF. The DNA for the CDR3 is TGTGCCAGCAGTGAAAGGGGCTCTGGGGCCAACGTCCTGACTTTC.

With respect to this clone: A junction end diverges from the germline sequence, so it may reflect a read error. The chain links TRBV4-1 to TRBJ1-1, with D unresolved. The CDR3 totals 16 residues. CDR1 is MGHRA and CDR2 is YSYEKL in the germline V gene. This CDR3 is CASSKEAGHGNTEAFF. CDR3 bases: TGCGCCAGCAGCAAAGAAGCAGGCCATGGAAACACTGAAGCTTTCTTT.

The V and J genes are TRBV7-9 and TRBJ2-2; TRBD2 is a possible D gene (6 bases). The germline CDR1 and CDR2 sequences are SEHNR and FQNEAQ (reference sequence). The CDR3 sequence is 16 residues long. V was cut by 4 bases and J by 4 bases, with 16 bases left in between. The CDR3 nucleotides are TGTGCCAGCAGCTCGGGTGCGGGGCTTAGCACCGGGGAGCTGTTTTTT. Amino acid sequence: CASSSGAGLSTGELFF.

V is TRBV9 and J is TRBJ2-1, with 13 bases lining up with TRBD2. Trimming took 3 bases from V and 6 from J; bases not matched to a gene: 6. The CDR3 runs to 16 residues. CDR1 is SGDLS and CDR2 is YYNGEE in the germline V gene. The CDR3 sequence: CASSEGTSGKSNEQFF. The CDR3, as DNA: TGTGCCAGCAGCGAGGGGACTAGCGGGAAGAGCAATGAGCAGTTCTTC.

This clone was seen a single time. The chain carries TRBV19 and TRBJ2-7; 7 bases match TRBD1. The CDR3 has 15 residues. Trimming cost V 5 bases and J 7 bases; bases outside gene matches: 14. Looked up from germline, CDR1 is LNHDA and CDR2 is SQIVND (reference sequence). CDR3 sequence: CASSHWGQNFMEQYF. DNA for the CDR3: TGTGCCAGTAGTCATTGGGGACAGAATTTTATGGAGCAGTACTTC.

This clone has a handful of counts. The chain combines TRBV19 with TRBJ2-5; D possibly corresponds to TRBD2 (6 bases). The CDR3 covers 12 residues. Trimming took off 6 bases at V and 5 bases at J, with 10 bases between the two ends. Germline V gene data show CDR1 as LNHDA and CDR2 as SQIVND (reference sequence). The CDR3 nucleotides are TGTGCCAGTAGCTCCCGGGGGGAGACCCAGTACTTC. This codes for CASSSRGETQYF.

Points on this clone: A junction boundary mismatches the germline segment, possibly from a read error. J is TRBJ1-3 and V is TRBV7-9; 7 nucleotides align to TRBD1. Per the germline V gene, CDR1 is SEHNR and CDR2 is FQNEAQ (reference sequence). This CDR3 is built from 16 residues. The CDR3 sequence: CASSLGQAVSGNTIYF. The DNA of the CDR3 is TGTGCCAGCAGTTTAGGACAGGCAGTCTCTGGAAACACCATATATTTT. Full variable domain (rest looked up from reference TRBV7-9 and TRBJ1-3): DTGVSQNPRHKITKRGQNVTFRCDPISEHNRLYWYRQTLGQGPEFLTYFQNEAQLEKSRLLSDRFSAERPKGSFSTLEIQRTEQGDSAMYLCASSLGQAVSGNTIYFGEGSWLTVV.